Shown below are 23 T cell receptor beta chains from a single sample sequenced in a study of T cells in Graves' hyperthyroidism and ophthalmopathy (dated 2019 in TCRdb). The method behind the library was multiplex PCR. TCRdb shows the sequencer as Illumina HiSeq 2000. The TCR beta CDR3 regions were amplified from the RNA transcripts. The first round of RT-PCR for the TCR CDR3 was performed with the HTBI primer set and the Qiagen OneStep RT-PCR kit. TCRdb trimmed the raw reads at Q25, called clones with MiXCR and kept productive beta chains. When rows share a CDR3 protein, they turn into one entry using the most common DNA and genes. Present in this sample are over 45,000 distinct CDR3 sequences, approximately 52% of which were seen just once. The top ten clones comprise about 8.9% of the sample. Sequenced: blood. These receptors were collected from a woman between 50 and 59 years old with Graves' ophthalmopathy.

This clonotype was observed at least ten times. V gene TRBV20-1 combines with J gene TRBJ1-5; 7 bases match TRBD1. This CDR3 is built from 14 residues. Unmatched junction bases numbered 9, after V lost 6 bases and J lost 4 bases. Germline V CDR1 and CDR2: DFQATT, SNEGSKA (reference sequence). CDR3 DNA sequence: TGCAGTGCCAGTAGAGGGGGCGGGAATCAGCCCCAGCATTTT. Translated, it gives CSASRGGGNQPQHF.

As for this clonotype: This CDR3 fails to terminate in the conserved phenylalanine or tryptophan, so it likely reflects a read error. Because the CDR3's place on the DNA is in doubt, the DNA is left out and the CDR3 is given as listed by TCRdb. J is TRBJ2-6 and V is TRBV9. CDR1 SGDLS and CDR2 YYNGEE come from the germline V gene. The CDR3 spans 9 amino acids, including both terminal residues. The CDR3: CASSVASNT.

At least ten counts were recorded for this clonotype. V usage is TRBV11-2 and J usage is TRBJ2-7; D unclear. V lost 5 bases, J lost 1 base, and 9 bases lay in between. The germline V gene encodes CDR1 SGHAT and CDR2 FQNNGV. The CDR3 has 13 residues. CDR3 coding DNA: TGTGCCAGCAGCCTTTCAGATTCCTACGAGCAGTACTTC. Its protein is CASSLSDSYEQYF.

For this clonotype: The missing conserved phenylalanine or tryptophan at the end of this CDR3 makes a read error likely. The J gene is TRBJ2-1, the V gene TRBV10-3, with 11 bases aligning to TRBD2. The germline V gene has CDR1 ENHRY and CDR2 SYGVKD. With 6 bases clipped from V and 5 bases from J, the junction kept 6 bases outside the gene matches. This CDR3 spans 15 amino acids. CDR3 protein: CAIRASGGSHNEQFL. CDR3 sequence (DNA): TGTGCCATCAGAGCTAGCGGGGGGTCCCACAATGAGCAGTTCCTC.

This clonotype was observed at least ten times. This chain links TRBV6-5 with TRBJ1-4; D unresolved. The ends were cut back, 4 bases at V and 5 bases at J, with 11 bases in the middle. The CDR3 consists of 14 residues. From germline, CDR1 is MNHEY and CDR2 SVGAGI. This chain's CDR3 is CASSLERWNEKLFF. The DNA of the CDR3 is TGTGCCAGCAGTTTAGAAAGATGGAATGAAAAACTGTTTTTT.

For the CDR3, the DNA is TGTGCCAGCAGCCCCGGGGGACGGGATACGATAGAGACCCAGTACTTC. Protein product: CASSPGGRDTIETQYF. This chain links TRBV5-4 with TRBJ2-5; possible D gene TRBD2, 6 bases. The germline gives CDR1 SGHNT, CDR2 YYREEE (reference sequence). This CDR3 spans 16 amino acids. Trimming removed 4 bases at V and 4 bases at J, with 20 bases between.

This clonotype was observed at least ten times. The rearrangement joins TRBV11-2 to TRBJ2-7; D is ambiguous. CDR1 and CDR2 from the germline V gene are SGHAT and FQNNGV. The V and J ends lost 6 bases and 1 base respectively, with 4 bases between them. There are 11 residues in the CDR3. This CDR3 reads CASSYSYEQYF. The CDR3 DNA reads TGTGCCAGCAGTTATTCCTACGAGCAGTACTTC.

V gene TRBV29-1 combines with J gene TRBJ1-1; D not certain. CDR1 is SQVTM and CDR2 is ANQGSEA in the germline V gene. The CDR3 is 12 residues long. V lost 4 bases and J lost 1, with 7 bases in between. As DNA, the CDR3 is TGCAGCGTTGGCGGAGGGAACACTGAAGCTTTCTTT. Its translation is CSVGGGNTEAFF.

To note about this clonotype: One base away lies a much larger clone, so this may be a sequencing read error. The genes are TRBV5-1 and TRBJ2-4, with D possibly TRBD1 on 5 matching bases. V shed 4 bases and J shed 10 bases, with 18 bases lying between them. The CDR3 is made up of 14 amino acids. In germline, CDR1 is SGHRS, CDR2 YFSETQ. CDR3 nucleotides: TGCGCCAGCAGCCCCGATCCAGGGTTAAGGATTCAGTACTTC. Its translation: CASSPDPGLRIQYF.

This clonotype was picked up many times. The V call is TRBV27, the J call TRBJ2-5; 10 bases align to TRBD1. Trimming removed 6 bases from V and 4 bases from J; junction bases left unmatched: 2. Germline CDR1 reads MNHEY; CDR2 reads SMNVEV (reference sequence). There are 13 residues in the CDR3. In nucleotides, the CDR3 is TGTGCCAGCAGCCGACAGGGGGCAGAGACCCAGTACTTC. It specifies CASSRQGAETQYF.

This chain connects TRBV14 to TRBJ1-2, with D unclear. The CDR3 has 13 residues. V shed 4 bases and J shed 3 bases, with 9 bases lying between them. Germline V lookup: CDR1 SGHDN, CDR2 FVKESK. CDR3 in amino acids: CASSLPADYGYTF. CDR3 in DNA: TGTGCCAGCAGCCTCCCAGCGGACTATGGCTACACCTTC.

The V call is TRBV7-2, the J call TRBJ2-2; no reliable D call. V lost 2 bases and J lost 7, with 2 bases in between. The CDR3 is 11 residues long. Germline lookup yields CDR1 SGHTA and CDR2 FQGNSA. The CDR3 DNA follows: TGTGCCAGCAGCTTACTCGGGGAGCTGTTTTTT. Its translation: CASSLLGELFF.

The chain is built from TRBV19 and TRBJ1-2; 10 positions match TRBD1. The length of the CDR3 is 13 residues. With 4 bases clipped from V and 6 bases from J, the junction kept 2 bases outside the gene matches. Germline CDR1 reads LNHDA; CDR2 reads SQIVND (reference sequence). The CDR3: CASSTGTGDGYTF. Here the CDR3 DNA reads TGTGCCAGTAGTACCGGGACAGGGGATGGCTACACCTTC.

Concerning this clonotype: The junction departs from the called germline gene at one end, perhaps through a read error. J is TRBJ1-3 and V is TRBV19; D unclear. The germline CDR1 and CDR2 sequences are LNHDA and SQIVND (reference sequence). The CDR3 is 12 amino acids. The CDR3 is CASTTDGNTICF. The CDR3 DNA reads as TGTGCCAGCACTACGGATGGAAACACCATATGTTTT. Full variable domain (missing parts from reference TRBV19 and TRBJ1-3): DGGITQSPKYLFRKEGQNVTLSCEQNLNHDAMYWYRQDPGQGLRLIYYSQIVNDFQKGDIAEGYSVSREKKESFPLTVTSAQKNPTAFYLCASTTDGNTICFGEGSWLTVV.

The chain recombines TRBV10-3 with TRBJ2-3; D ambiguous. CDR3 length: 14 amino acids. Germline loops: CDR1 ENHRY, CDR2 SYGVKD. The V gene lost 10 bases and the J gene lost 1 base, with 15 bases spanning the gap. This CDR3 is CASSPRSGTDTQYF. Written as DNA, the CDR3 is TGTGCCAGCTCACCACGAAGCGGCACAGATACGCAGTATTTT.

This chain joins TRBV5-6 and TRBJ2-7; D is perhaps TRBD1 (6 bases). The CDR3 sequence is 15 residues long. Germline V lookup: CDR1 SGHDT, CDR2 YYEEEE. V was pared by 0 bases and J by 3 bases, with 13 bases between. The CDR3 spells CASSLGDKLLYEQYF. CDR3 in DNA: TGTGCCAGCAGCTTGGGGGACAAACTCCTCTACGAGCAGTACTTC.

This clonotype was counted at least ten times. The CDR3 coding sequence is TGTGCCAGCAGTCCCTCTCCAGCGGGAGGGCCCTACGAGCAGTACTTC. Amino acid sequence: CASSPSPAGGPYEQYF. This chain connects TRBV6-5 to TRBJ2-7; TRBD2 aligns across 10 bases. Per germline, CDR1 MNHEY and CDR2 SVGAGI. The trim removed 5 bases at V and 2 bases at J, leaving 9 bases unmatched. CDR3 size: 16 residues.

This clonotype was recorded many times. An end of the junction does not agree with germline; a read error may underlie this. Here the CDR3 DNA reads TGCAGTGCCAGAGGGGGTCCCGAATCTGGGGCCAACGTCCTGACTTTC. As protein: CSARGGPESGANVLTF. The chain combines TRBV20-1 with TRBJ2-6; weak D call: TRBD1 (6 bases). The CDR3 is 16 residues long. Per germline, CDR1 DFQATT and CDR2 SNEGSKA (reference sequence).

This chain connects TRBV10-3 to TRBJ1-5; D unresolved. The V end was cut by 10 bases, the J end by 1 base, with 17 bases between. Germline assignment: CDR1 ENHRY and CDR2 SYGVKD. CDR3 length: 15 residues. The CDR3 is CATVPARGSNQPQHF. The DNA of the CDR3 is TGTGCCACCGTGCCGGCCCGGGGAAGCAATCAGCCCCAGCATTTT.

There are many counts of this clonotype. This sequence may be a read error, since a much larger clone differs from it by one base. V gene TRBV20-1 combines with J gene TRBJ2-1; D remains ambiguous. Trimming stripped 3 bases from V and 9 bases from J, with 9 bases between. The germline CDR1 and CDR2 sequences are DFQATT and SNEGSKA (reference sequence). The CDR3 length is 11 residues. The CDR3 sequence: CSASLRCEQFF. The CDR3 bases are TGCAGTGCTAGTCTCAGGTGTGAGCAGTTCTTC.

The sample holds many counts of this clonotype. This sequence joins TRBV7-3 and TRBJ2-5; the D call may be TRBD1 or TRBD2 (5 bases each). CDR1 is SGHTA, CDR2 FQGTGA, per germline. The V gene lost 2 bases and the J gene lost 5 bases, with 12 bases spanning the gap. The CDR3 runs 14 residues. The CDR3 is CASSLGDPRETQYF. In nucleotides, the CDR3 is TGTGCCAGCAGCTTAGGGGACCCCAGGGAGACCCAGTACTTC.

The chain has TRBV2 and TRBJ1-5; 7 nucleotides line up with TRBD1. Trimming cost V 6 bases and J 7 bases; bases outside gene matches: 9. The CDR3 covers 14 residues. Germline V lookup: CDR1 SNHLY, CDR2 FYNNEI. The CDR3 here is CASRPGQAGQPQHF. The DNA of the CDR3 is TGTGCCAGCAGGCCCGGACAGGCGGGGCAGCCCCAGCATTTT.

This clonotype was found many times. The chain links TRBV12-3 or TRBV12-4 to TRBJ2-5; 9 bases are shared with TRBD1. There are 16 residues in the CDR3. Trimming removed 3 bases from V and 1 base from J; junction bases left unmatched: 6. This CDR3 reads CASSLGTGIIQETQYF. CDR3 nucleotide sequence: TGTGCCAGCAGTTTGGGGACAGGGATTATCCAAGAGACCCAGTACTTC.